Listed here are 21 T cell receptor beta chains from one sample, sequenced in a study of blood T cell repertoires in COVID-19. Measured with immunoSEQ multiplex PCR; TCRdb has only the in-frame clones, and not every one. The sample records 250,000 to 350,000 clones, 70% to 90% being singletons. Sequencing input: PBMCs or T cells enriched from blood (not recorded which). The receptors stem from a woman younger than 45 who had recovered from COVID-19.

The CDR3 is CASSQGLGGYEQYF. CDR3 nucleotides: TGTGCCAGCAGCCAAGGTCTGGGGGGCTACGAGCAGTACTTC. The chain is built from TRBV14 and TRBJ2-7; possible D gene TRBD2, 6 bases. V lost 1 base and J 3 bases, leaving 10 bases between the germline ends. The length of the CDR3 is 14 residues. Germline values: CDR1 SGHDN, CDR2 FVKESK.

The chain uses TRBV6-5 and TRBJ1-5; D is uncertain. CDR3 length: 15 residues. Per the germline V gene, CDR1 is MNHEY and CDR2 is SVGAGI. The germline V and J ends were trimmed by 7 bases and 0 bases, with 13 bases remaining between them. CDR3 DNA: TGTGCCAGCAATTTTTTGGGCAGTAGCAATCAGCCCCAGCATTTT. Translated, it gives CASNFLGSSNQPQHF.

This clone occurred a few times. For the CDR3, the DNA is TGCGCCAGCAGTGAATACGGGACAGGGCCCAGCACAGATACGCAGTATTTT. Amino acid sequence: CASSEYGTGPSTDTQYF. V usage is TRBV10-2 and J usage is TRBJ2-3; TRBD1 agrees at 9 bases. Losses at the gene ends were 3 bases for V and 0 bases for J; bases not matched to a gene: 7. Germline CDR1 WSHSY, CDR2 SAAADI. The CDR3 runs 17 residues.

This chain uses TRBV19 with TRBJ2-1; 7 nucleotides line up with TRBD2. CDR1 is LNHDA, CDR2 SQIVND, per germline (reference sequence). This CDR3 is built from 14 residues. The junction had 2 bases not matched to a gene; V was cut back by 4 bases and J by 2 bases. The CDR3, as DNA: TGTGCCAGTAGTAACCTAGCGGCCTACAATGAGCAGTTCTTC. This sequence encodes CASSNLAAYNEQFF.

This clone turned up a few times. CDR3 sequence reads: CASSSGGRRGEQYF. The DNA of the CDR3 is TGTGCCAGCAGTTCAGGGGGGCGACGCGGGGAGCAGTACTTC. The chain joins TRBV27 to TRBJ2-7, with D possibly matching TRBD1 (7 bases). Germline V gene data show CDR1 as MNHEY and CDR2 as SMNVEV (reference sequence). This CDR3 is 14 amino acids long. Trimming cost V 4 bases and J 7 bases, with 17 bases left between them.

V gene TRBV18 combines with J gene TRBJ1-1, with D perhaps TRBD1 (5 bases). V lost 1 base and J 1 base, leaving 16 bases between the germline ends. The CDR3 is made up of 17 amino acids. Per the germline V gene, CDR1 is KGHSH and CDR2 is LQKENI. CDR3 sequence: CASSPLPPGGSNTEAFF. The DNA for the CDR3 is TGTGCCAGCTCACCACTTCCTCCCGGGGGATCGAACACTGAAGCTTTCTTT.

This sequence joins TRBV9 and TRBJ1-2; tentative D call: TRBD1 (5 bases). The CDR3 is made up of 11 amino acids. The V gene's germline CDR1 is SGDLS and CDR2 YYNGEE. Trimming took 6 bases from V and 10 from J, leaving 13 bases between them. CDR3 bases: TGTGCCAGCACCACGGGGGTTGTCTACACCTTC. It translates to CASTTGVVYTF.

This clone was found once. The chain uses TRBV19 and TRBJ1-2; 10 bases agree with TRBD1. Germline-derived CDR1 and CDR2 are LNHDA and SQIVND (reference sequence). This CDR3 has 16 residues. J lost 2 bases, V lost 10 bases, and 13 bases had no gene match. The CDR3 DNA reads as TGTGCCACCCGGCTCGTAGACAGGGGGCGGAACTATGGCTACACCTTC. This encodes CATRLVDRGRNYGYTF.

The chain joins TRBV11-2 to TRBJ2-5; D is perhaps TRBD2 (6 bases). This CDR3 spans 15 amino acids. V was cut by 4 bases and J by 6 bases, with 18 bases left in between. Germline values: CDR1 SGHAT, CDR2 FQNNGV. The CDR3 DNA is TGTGCCAGCAGCTCGATCATGGGCGGGGTAAAGACCCAGTACTTC. Translated, it gives CASSSIMGGVKTQYF. The full variable domain, in which reference TRBV11-2 and TRBJ2-5 provide the parts outside the CDR3, is EAGVAQSPRYKIIEKRQSVAFWCNPISGHATLYWYQQILGQGPKLLIQFQNNGVVDDSQLPKDRFSAERLKGVDSTLKIQPAKLEDSAVYLCASSSIMGGVKTQYFGPGTRLLVL.

The chain recombines TRBV20-1 with TRBJ2-1; D is unresolved. Trimming removed 6 bases from V and 10 bases from J, with 10 bases in between. The CDR3 runs to 10 residues. Germline loops: CDR1 DFQATT, CDR2 SNEGSKA (reference sequence). The CDR3 reads CSAIFLEQFF. The CDR3, as DNA: TGCAGTGCAATATTCTTAGAGCAGTTCTTC.

The sample holds one count of this clone. V gene TRBV6-2 or TRBV6-3 combines with J gene TRBJ2-7, with D perhaps matching TRBD2 (6 bases). CDR1 and CDR2 from the germline V gene are MNHEY and SVGEGT. V lost 0 bases and J lost 0, with 27 bases in between. This CDR3 region has 21 residues. DNA of the CDR3: TGTGCCAGCAGTTACTCGGGATTGGGGAAAGCTAGCGCCAGTAGCTCCTACGAGCAGTACTTC. Residues: CASSYSGLGKASASSSYEQYF.

This sequence joins TRBV6-5 and TRBJ1-6; 7 bases are a match to TRBD1. The CDR3 sequence is 14 residues long. The V segment lost 6 bases and the J segment 6 bases; nucleotides outside the gene matches: 5. Germline assignment: CDR1 MNHEY and CDR2 SVGAGI. The CDR3 loop reads CASREGASNSPLHF. The CDR3 nucleotides read TGTGCCAGCAGAGAGGGGGCAAGTAATTCACCCCTCCACTTT.

This clone was counted between two and nine times. The CDR3 nucleotides are TGTGCCAGCAGCCCTGGGACAGCTAACACTGAAGCTTTCTTT. It specifies CASSPGTANTEAFF. The chain recombines TRBV28 with TRBJ1-1; 7 bases match TRBD1. V dropped 6 bases and J dropped 2; count of bases not matched to a gene: 6. Per the germline V gene, CDR1 is MDHEN and CDR2 is SYDVKM. There are 14 residues in the CDR3.

The rearrangement links TRBV6-5 to TRBJ1-3, with a possible D match to TRBD1 (6 bases). V was trimmed by 4 bases and J by 3 bases, leaving 13 bases between them. The CDR3 contains 15 residues. Per germline, CDR1 MNHEY and CDR2 SVGAGI. The CDR3 region is CASSLGGFDGNTIYF. CDR3 nucleotide sequence: TGTGCCAGCAGTTTAGGGGGATTTGATGGAAACACCATATATTTT.

This clone occurred many times. Here the CDR3 reads CASSPLEVLGWTGRSSYEQYF. CDR3 sequence (DNA): TGCGCCAGCAGCCCCCTGGAGGTGTTAGGGTGGACGGGTAGGAGCTCCTACGAGCAGTACTTC. This chain uses TRBV4-1 with TRBJ2-7; D perhaps matches TRBD2 (5 bases). The CDR3 is 21 amino acids. Trimming removed 4 bases from V and 0 bases from J, with 31 bases in between. Germline V gene lookup returns CDR1 MGHRA and CDR2 YSYEKL.

This chain uses TRBV5-4 with TRBJ1-1; the match to TRBD1 covers 8 bases. Germline CDR1 and CDR2: SGHNT and YYREEE (reference sequence). V was pared by 4 bases and J by 6 bases, with 5 bases of the junction left unmatched. The CDR3 runs 13 residues. Written as DNA, the CDR3 is TGTGCCAGCAGCACACAGGGGGGTCCTGAAGCTTTCTTT. Its translation is CASSTQGGPEAFF.

The chain couples TRBV3-1 (or the pseudogene TRBV3-2) to TRBJ2-2; D may be TRBD2 (6 bases). This CDR3 spans 16 amino acids. V dropped 1 base and J dropped 0 bases, with 9 bases sitting between them. CDR1 and CDR2 from the germline V gene are LGHDT and YNNKEL (reference sequence). The CDR3 reads CASSQGREANTGELFF. CDR3 in DNA: TGTGCCAGCAGCCAAGGCAGGGAGGCGAACACCGGGGAGCTGTTTTTT.

V is TRBV2 and J is TRBJ2-1, with 7 positions matching TRBD1. CDR3 size: 14 residues. Germline CDR1 and CDR2: SNHLY and FYNNEI. V gave up 4 bases and J gave up 4 bases; unmatched junction bases: 4. CDR3 region: CASSGTGDYNEQFF. In nucleotides, the CDR3 is TGTGCCAGCAGTGGGACAGGCGATTACAATGAGCAGTTCTTC.

In this sample, this clone turned up once. The V and J genes are TRBV5-1 and TRBJ2-3; 9 positions agree with TRBD1. The trim removed 4 bases at V and 0 bases at J, leaving 6 bases unmatched. CDR3 length: 16 residues. In germline, CDR1 is SGHRS, CDR2 YFSETQ. For the CDR3, the DNA is TGCGCCAGCAGCCCGCAGACAGGGGGGAGCACAGATACGCAGTATTTT. Translated: CASSPQTGGSTDTQYF.

This clone was seen more than once but under ten times. The chain couples TRBV27 to TRBJ2-4, with 9 bases lining up with TRBD1. Per the germline V gene, CDR1 is MNHEY and CDR2 is SMNVEV (reference sequence). Unmatched junction bases numbered 9, after V lost 8 bases and J lost 7 bases. This CDR3 spans 14 amino acids. The CDR3 coding sequence is TGTGCCAGCGGAGCCGGGACAGGGATCAACATTCAGTACTTC. Translated, it gives CASGAGTGINIQYF.

This clone has just one count. V is TRBV20-1 and J is TRBJ2-3, with D possibly being TRBD1 (6 bases). The CDR3 consists of 14 residues. Germline-derived CDR1 and CDR2 are DFQATT and SNEGSKA (reference sequence). V gave up 3 bases and J gave up 1 base, with 11 bases separating them. CDR3 in amino acids: CSASRTEGTDTQYF. In DNA, the CDR3 is TGCAGTGCTAGTAGGACAGAAGGCACAGATACGCAGTATTTT.